A single sample gave rise to the 24 T cell receptor beta chains below, sequenced in a study of T cells in women clearing cervical HPV infection. Generated by immunoSEQ multiplex PCR, the TCRdb table keeps only in-frame clones and is missing some. This table lists around 25,000 clones. Sequencing input: blood buffy coat. The receptor source for this set is a woman between 18 and 75 years old with a cervical HPV16 infection that either progressed to CIN3+ or cleared (not recorded which).

A word on this clone: The CDR3 goes on 3 residues after the read ends, and that part is filled in from the germline J gene. The chain combines TRBV11-3 with TRBJ2-1, with 10 bases aligning to TRBD1. There are 12 residues in the CDR3. The ends lost 5 bases at V and 9 bases at J; junction bases unmatched: 1. Germline values: CDR1 SGHNT, CDR2 YENEEA. The chain's CDR3 is CASSGQGGEQFF. CDR3 DNA, as far as it was read: TGTGCCAGCAGCGGACAGGGGGGTGAG.

About this clone itself: The missing CDR3 end, 3 residues past where the read stops, is filled in from the germline J gene. This chain joins TRBV30 and TRBJ2-7; a possible D gene is TRBD1 (6 bases). Trimming cost V 2 bases and J 4 bases, with 21 bases left between them. There are 16 residues in the CDR3. Germline V CDR1 and CDR2: GTSNPN, SVGIG (reference sequence). The chain's CDR3 is CAWSPIQGTSPYEQYF. Partial CDR3 DNA: TGTGCCTGGAGTCCGATTCAGGGGACATCTCCGTACGAG.

In the case of this clone: The DNA ends 3 residues before the CDR3 does, and the rest of the CDR3 is filled in from the germline J gene. V usage is TRBV7-2 and J usage is TRBJ1-2; 7 bases are shared with TRBD1. Germline CDR1 SGHTA, CDR2 FQGNSA. The CDR3 is made up of 15 amino acids. J lost 4 bases, V lost 6 bases, and 11 bases had no gene match. The CDR3 bases that were read are TGTGCCAGCAGTTTGGATACAGGGGACCTCTATGGC. Encoded protein: CASSLDTGDLYG. The full CDR3 is CASSLDTGDLYGYTF.

A remark on this clone: Sequencing ends 3 residues short of the CDR3 end; the germline J gene provides the rest. V is TRBV12-3 or TRBV12-4 and J is TRBJ1-1; 9 nucleotides line up with TRBD1. This CDR3 contains 14 residues. V lost 6 bases and J lost 6; bases outside the gene matches: 8. CDR3 sequence reads: CASSTGQGNAEAFF. Partial CDR3 DNA: TGTGCCAGCAGCACGGGACAGGGAAACGCTGAA.

A remark on this clone: Coverage ceases 3 residues before the CDR3 finishes, and the germline J gene fills in the end. This chain joins TRBV20-1 and TRBJ2-1, with 12 bases lining up with TRBD2. CDR1 and CDR2 (germline): DFQATT, SNEGSKA (reference sequence). The length of the CDR3 is 17 residues. V lost 4 bases and J lost 7; bases outside the gene matches: 14. CDR3: CSANRLAGAPLRNEQFF. CDR3 DNA (partial): TGCAGTGCTAATAGACTAGCGGGGGCCCCGTTGAGGAATGAG.

With respect to this clone: The read finishes 3 residues shy of the CDR3 end, and the germline J gene is used to complete it. This sequence joins TRBV11-3 and TRBJ2-3; no definite D call. The CDR3 totals 13 residues. V was cut by 3 bases and J by 2 bases, with 6 bases left in between. Germline V gene data show CDR1 as SGHNT and CDR2 as YENEEA. The CDR3 DNA, read in part, is TGTGCCAGCAGCTTTGAGCACACAGATACG. Protein: CASSFEHTDT. In full, the CDR3 reads CASSFEHTDTQYF. Full variable domain (rest looked up from reference TRBV11-3 and TRBJ2-3): EAGVVQSPRYKIIEKKQPVAFWCNPISGHNTLYWYLQNLGQGPELLIRYENEEAVDDSQLPKDRFSAERLKGVDSTLKIQPAELGDSAVYLCASSFEHTDTQYFGPGTRLTVL.

Details on this clone: The CDR3 goes on 3 residues after the read ends, and that part is filled in from the germline J gene. The chain is built from TRBV15 and TRBJ1-4; no clear D gene. Germline V gives CDR1 LNHNV, CDR2 YYDKDF (reference sequence). The CDR3 runs to 15 residues. The V and J ends lost 0 bases and 3 bases respectively, with 8 bases between them. CDR3 residues: CATSREGRSNEKLFF. The sequenced part of the CDR3 DNA is TGTGCCACCAGCAGAGAGGGCAGATCTAATGAAAAA. The full variable domain, in which reference TRBV15 and TRBJ1-4 provide the parts outside the CDR3, is DAMVIQNPRYQVTQFGKPVTLSCSQTLNHNVMYWYQQKSSQAPKLLFHYYDKDFNNEADTPDNFQSRRPNTSFCFLDIRSPGLGDTAMYLCATSREGRSNEKLFFGSGTQLSVL.

In regard to this clone: The read halts 3 residues ahead of the CDR3 end, with the missing end drawn from the germline J gene. V gene TRBV7-3 combines with J gene TRBJ2-5; TRBD1 aligns across 10 bases. This CDR3 contains 18 residues. V gave up 1 base and J gave up 0 bases; unmatched junction bases: 8. CDR1 is SGHTA and CDR2 is FQGTGA in the germline V gene. The part of the CDR3 DNA that was read is TGTGCCAGCAGCTTAAGGCGTGTGGGACAGGGGTACCAAGAGACC. This encodes CASSLRRVGQGYQET. The entire CDR3 sequence reads CASSLRRVGQGYQETQYF. The variable domain in full, completed from reference TRBV7-3 and TRBJ2-5, reads GAGVSQTPSNKVTEKGKYVELRCDPISGHTALYWYRQSLGQGPEFLIYFQGTGAADDSGLPNDRFFAVRPEGSVSTLKIQRTERGDSAVYLCASSLRRVGQGYQETQYFGPGTRLLVL.

Concerning this clone itself: The CDR3 end lies 3 residues beyond the end of the read and is filled in from the germline J gene. V gene TRBV7-9 combines with J gene TRBJ2-7, with D perhaps TRBD1 (6 bases). The germline V gene has CDR1 SEHNR and CDR2 FQNEAQ (reference sequence). The CDR3 consists of 15 residues. Trimming removed 1 base from V and 3 bases from J, with 13 bases in between. Incomplete CDR3 DNA: TGTGCCAGCAGCTTAGGTACACCAGGGGACTACGAG. It is translated as CASSLGTPGDYE. The complete CDR3 protein is CASSLGTPGDYEQYF. Supplemented by reference TRBV7-9 and TRBJ2-7, the full variable domain reads DTGVSQNPRHKITKRGQNVTFRCDPISEHNRLYWYRQTLGQGPEFLTYFQNEAQLEKSRLLSDRFSAERPKGSFSTLEIQRTEQGDSAMYLCASSLGTPGDYEQYFGPGTRLTVT.

The sequenced part of the CDR3 DNA is TGTGCCAGCTCACCAATCGCAGGGGGGAATGAG. Amino acid sequence: CASSPIAGGNE. The complete CDR3 protein is CASSPIAGGNEQFF. V usage is TRBV18 and J usage is TRBJ2-1; D might be TRBD1 (7 bases). The read comes to an end 3 residues before the CDR3 does, leaving the germline J gene to fill in the end. CDR3 length: 14 residues. V lost 2 bases and J 7 bases, leaving 12 bases between the germline ends. CDR1 KGHSH and CDR2 LQKENI come from the germline V gene. Together with reference TRBV18 and TRBJ2-1, the CDR3 gives the full variable domain: NAGVMQNPRHLVRRRGQEARLRCSPMKGHSHVYWYRQLPEEGLKFMVYLQKENIIDESGMPKERFSAEFPKEGPSILRIQQVVRGDSAAYFCASSPIAGGNEQFFGPGTRLTVL.

The sequenced part of the CDR3 DNA is TGTGCCAGCTCACCGACTGACGGGTACAATGAG. The encoded protein is CASSPTDGYNE. The full CDR3 sequence reads CASSPTDGYNEQFF. This chain connects TRBV18 to TRBJ2-1; D not certain. The read ends 3 residues before the CDR3 terminus; that terminus is restored from the germline J gene. V was pared by 3 bases and J by 4 bases, with 10 bases between. Germline V gives CDR1 KGHSH, CDR2 LQKENI. The length of the CDR3 is 14 residues. The full variable domain, rest sourced from reference TRBV18 and TRBJ2-1, is NAGVMQNPRHLVRRRGQEARLRCSPMKGHSHVYWYRQLPEEGLKFMVYLQKENIIDESGMPKERFSAEFPKEGPSILRIQQVVRGDSAAYFCASSPTDGYNEQFFGPGTRLTVL.

Notes on this clone: The sequenced fragment ends 3 residues before the CDR3 boundary, so the rest is inferred from the germline J gene. The chain recombines TRBV7-2 with TRBJ1-2; TRBD1 aligns across 7 bases. This CDR3 has 12 amino acids. Per germline, CDR1 SGHTA and CDR2 FQGNSA. The CDR3 bases that were read are TGTGCCAGCAGCCGTTCCGGGACAGAC. It yields the protein CASSRSGTD. The whole CDR3 reads CASSRSGTDYTF.

Details on this clone: The read finishes 3 residues shy of the CDR3 end, and the germline J gene is used to complete it. This chain joins TRBV20-1 and TRBJ2-1, with TRBD2 matching 11 bases. The V segment lost 2 bases and the J segment 7 bases; nucleotides outside the gene matches: 1. CDR1 is DFQATT and CDR2 is SNEGSKA in the germline V gene (reference sequence). CDR3 length: 13 amino acids. The sequenced part of the CDR3 DNA is TGCAGTGCTAGACTAGCGGGAGGTAATGAG. This sequence encodes CSARLAGGNE. The whole CDR3 protein is CSARLAGGNEQFF.

Of note for this clone: The CDR3 end falls 3 residues outside the read, so it is completed with the germline J gene. This sequence joins TRBV20-1 and TRBJ2-3, with 8 bases aligning to TRBD2. V lost 5 bases, J lost 1 base, and 8 bases stayed unmatched. The CDR3 totals 15 residues. Per germline, CDR1 DFQATT and CDR2 SNEGSKA (reference sequence). The covered CDR3 bases are TGCAGTGCTGAGGGAAGCGGGGGTGGCACAGATACG. As protein: CSAEGSGGGTDT. The complete CDR3 protein is CSAEGSGGGTDTQYF.

The sequenced part of the CDR3 DNA is TGTGCCAGCACCCCGGACAGGGGGGGCTCCTACGAG. Its protein is CASTPDRGGSYE. From start to end, the CDR3 is CASTPDRGGSYEQYF. The V gene is TRBV6-2 or TRBV6-3, the J gene TRBJ2-7, with 10 bases matching TRBD1. Read sequence stops 3 residues before the CDR3 end, and the germline J gene provides the missing end. This CDR3 is 15 amino acids long. V gave up 7 bases and J gave up 0 bases; unmatched junction bases: 6. Germline lookup yields CDR1 MNHEY and CDR2 SVGEGT.

A note on this clone: The sequence runs out 3 residues before the end of the CDR3; the remainder is reconstructed from the germline J gene. This sequence joins TRBV5-1 and TRBJ1-1, with a possible D match to TRBD1 (5 bases). V was cut by 4 bases and J by 1 base, with 11 bases left in between. The CDR3 length is 14 residues. Germline assignment: CDR1 SGHRS and CDR2 YFSETQ. CDR3 loop: CASSPGLTNTEAFF. The DNA read from the CDR3 is TGCGCCAGCAGCCCGGGACTCACGAACACTGAA.

With regard to this clone: The read ends 3 residues shy of where the CDR3 ends; the end is completed using the germline J gene. The chain employs TRBV2 and TRBJ1-2; D is perhaps TRBD1 (5 bases). Germline CDR1 SNHLY, CDR2 FYNNEI. This CDR3 region has 13 residues. V lost 7 bases and J 5 bases, leaving 14 bases between the germline ends. The CDR3: CASMRAGWYGYTF. The covered CDR3 bases are TGTGCCAGCATGAGGGCAGGGTGGTATGGC.

With regard to this clone: The missing CDR3 end, 3 residues past where the read stops, is filled in from the germline J gene. The chain is built from TRBV20-1 and TRBJ2-3; D perhaps matches TRBD2 (6 bases). V lost 5 bases, J lost 2 bases, and 11 bases lay in between. CDR3 length: 13 residues. Germline CDR1 and CDR2: DFQATT and SNEGSKA (reference sequence). CDR3 loop: CSAGRLDTDTQYF. The DNA read from the CDR3 is TGCAGTGCTGGACGACTAGACACAGATACG.

Regarding this clone: The CDR3 goes on 3 residues after the read ends, and that part is filled in from the germline J gene. The genes are TRBV6-1 and TRBJ1-2, with D hard to call. Germline lookup yields CDR1 MNHNS and CDR2 SASEGT. The length of the CDR3 is 14 residues. Trimming removed 1 base from V and 4 bases from J, with 10 bases in between. CDR3 protein: CASSEEELIYGYTF. The DNA read from the CDR3 is TGTGCCAGCAGTGAAGAAGAGCTGATCTATGGC.

A remark on this clone: The read ends 3 residues shy of where the CDR3 ends; the end is completed using the germline J gene. J is TRBJ2-2 and V is TRBV5-1, with D possibly being TRBD2 (6 bases). Germline CDR1 reads SGHRS; CDR2 reads YFSETQ. The CDR3 extends over 13 amino acids. Incomplete CDR3 DNA: TGCGCCAGCAGCTTGGCGGGGGAGTCACCG. It translates to CASSLAGESP. In full, the CDR3 reads CASSLAGESPLFF.

The CDR3 bases that were read are TGCGCCAGCAGCCTTAGTGGGACTAGCGTCTACAATGAG. Protein product: CASSLSGTSVYNE. Given in full, the CDR3 is CASSLSGTSVYNEQFF. This chain joins TRBV5-1 and TRBJ2-1; 10 nucleotides match TRBD2. The sequenced fragment ends 3 residues before the CDR3 boundary, so the rest is inferred from the germline J gene. V was pared by 4 bases and J by 3 bases, with 7 bases of the junction left unmatched. The CDR3 has 16 amino acids. CDR1 and CDR2 (germline): SGHRS, YFSETQ.

With regard to this clone: A read error may produce the germline difference seen at one junction end. The read terminates 3 residues before the CDR3 end, so the remaining end is supplied by the germline J gene. This CDR3 is also generated by other DNA sequences in the sample. The rearrangement joins TRBV7-2 to TRBJ1-3; D is perhaps TRBD1 (5 bases). The CDR3 consists of 13 residues. Per germline, CDR1 SGHTA and CDR2 FQGNSA. CDR3 sequence: CASSEGLGNTIYF. The CDR3 DNA, read in part, is TGTGCCAGCAGCGAGGGACTTGGAAACACG.

Concerning this clone itself: The DNA ends 3 residues before the CDR3 does, and the rest of the CDR3 is filled in from the germline J gene. J is TRBJ2-2 and V is TRBV5-6; 8 bases fit TRBD2. The CDR3 is made up of 14 amino acids. CDR1 SGHDT and CDR2 YYEEEE come from the germline V gene. Trimming at V came to 6 bases and at J to 7 bases, leaving 8 bases not matched to a gene. The CDR3 region is CASNIYSGVGELFF. The CDR3 DNA, read in part, is TGTGCCAGCAACATCTATAGCGGGGTCGGGGAG.

Of note for this clone: The read terminates 3 residues before the CDR3 end, so the remaining end is supplied by the germline J gene. V is TRBV30 and J is TRBJ1-4; no firm D call. Germline CDR1 is GTSNPN and CDR2 is SVGIG (reference sequence). The V end lost 0 bases, the J end lost 8 bases, and 13 bases lay between the germline ends. CDR3 size: 14 residues. CDR3 DNA, as far as it was read: TGTGCCTGGAGTGTAGGGCTCCCACCCGAAAAA. Translating it yields CAWSVGLPPEK. The entire CDR3 sequence reads CAWSVGLPPEKLFF.